The source of this T cell receptor (beta chain) is a study of T cells in narcolepsy. Study-level background: Patients with NT1 or NT2 and healthy control donors were enrolled. Whole-study results and caveats: Blood of same and different patients, but not healthy controls, reportedly held recurring autoreactive clonotypes. HCRT-specific and TRIB2-specific autoreactive clonotypes appeared among same-patient CSF and blood CD4+ clonotypes. In some patient and control memory CD4+ samples, autoreactive clones were absent.

TCRdb's copy holds only in-frame clones and misses some; the assay was immunoSEQ multiplex PCR. The top ten clones hold roughly 1.3% of a sample with about 33,000 clones, more than 80% of them seen once. CDR3 length: 15 amino acids. Looked up from germline, CDR1 is SNHLY and CDR2 is FYNNEI. With V trimmed by 6 bases and J by 7 bases, 10 bases remained unmatched. About this clone itself: Antigen: not known.

The sequencing input was CD45RA- memory CD4+ T cells from PBMCs. The gene calls are TRBV2 and TRBJ1-5, with 9 bases fitting TRBD1. The sequence came from a human donor with narcolepsy. The DNA of the CDR3 is TGTGCCAGCAGCATACAGGGGGCGGCGAGGCAGCCCCAGCATTTT. Protein: CASSIQGAARQPQHF.